This passage covers 25 T cell receptor beta chains from one sample sequenced in a study of control samples from healthy donors and cancer patients. Profiling relied on immunoSEQ multiplex PCR, and the TCRdb table lists in-frame clones only, not all of them. The sample shows about 150,000 clones, about 94% of them seen only once. The sequenced material came from blood. The receptors derive from a man over 45 in good health.

The rearrangement joins TRBV6-8 to TRBJ1-5, with 7 bases aligning to TRBD1. Germline trimming cut 5 bases from V and 3 bases from J; bases unmatched to any gene: 4. This CDR3 is built from 14 residues. Germline V gene lookup returns CDR1 MNHGY and CDR2 SAAAGT. In DNA, the CDR3 is TGTGCCAGCAGTCCGGGACAGTTCAATCAGCCCCAGCATTTT. This translates into CASSPGQFNQPQHF.

This chain connects TRBV9 to TRBJ2-1; 7 nucleotides align to TRBD1. This CDR3 has 15 amino acids. CDR1 is SGDLS and CDR2 is YYNGEE in the germline V gene. After removal of 2 bases from V and 2 bases from J, the junction contained 4 bases not matched to a gene. The CDR3 DNA follows: TGTGCCAGCAGCGTCACGACAGGGACCTACAATGAGCAGTTCTTC. Translating it yields CASSVTTGTYNEQFF.

The gene calls are TRBV4-1 and TRBJ2-4, with D perhaps matching TRBD2 (6 bases). The CDR3 length is 18 residues. V shed 0 bases and J shed 0 bases, with 15 bases lying between them. Germline CDR1 and CDR2: MGHRA and YSYEKL. This CDR3 is CASSQDHGGSLAKNIQYF. The DNA for the CDR3 is TGCGCCAGCAGCCAAGATCACGGAGGGAGCCTAGCCAAAAACATTCAGTACTTC.

V gene TRBV5-1 combines with J gene TRBJ1-5; TRBD1 matches 7 bases. The V gene end was trimmed by 1 base and the J gene end by 3 bases; junction bases not matched to a gene: 4. Germline values: CDR1 SGHRS, CDR2 YFSETQ. CDR3 length equals 15 residues. CDR3 in DNA: TGCGCCAGCAGCTTGACGGGACAGATCAATCAGCCCCAGCATTTT. Its translation: CASSLTGQINQPQHF.

This clone is a singleton in its sample. The J gene is TRBJ2-2, the V gene TRBV11-3, with D uncertain. The V and J ends lost 1 base and 5 bases respectively, with 2 bases between them. The CDR3 has 12 amino acids. CDR1 is SGHNT and CDR2 is YENEEA in the germline V gene. Here the CDR3 reads CASSLGTGELFF. CDR3 nucleotides: TGTGCCAGCAGCTTAGGGACCGGGGAGCTGTTTTTT. The full variable domain, with the rest looked up from reference TRBV11-3 and TRBJ2-2, is EAGVVQSPRYKIIEKKQPVAFWCNPISGHNTLYWYLQNLGQGPELLIRYENEEAVDDSQLPKDRFSAERLKGVDSTLKIQPAELGDSAVYLCASSLGTGELFFGEGSRLTVL.

This chain connects TRBV6-1 to TRBJ2-1; D unclear. V was cut by 2 bases and J by 1 base, with 6 bases left in between. CDR3 length: 14 residues. Per the germline V gene, CDR1 is MNHNS and CDR2 is SASEGT. CDR3 sequence: CASSEQRSYNEQFF. Written as DNA, the CDR3 is TGTGCCAGCAGTGAACAGCGATCCTACAATGAGCAGTTCTTC.

The rearrangement uses TRBV18 and TRBJ1-2; possible D gene TRBD1, 6 bases. CDR3 length equals 12 residues. Trimming stripped 2 bases from V and 8 bases from J, with 9 bases between. Germline values: CDR1 KGHSH, CDR2 LQKENI. CDR3 protein: CASSPSGDGYTF. The CDR3 DNA reads TGTGCCAGCTCACCATCAGGGGACGGCTACACCTTC.

The chain uses TRBV7-9 and TRBJ2-2; a possible D gene is TRBD2 (6 bases). V was clipped by 1 base and J by 4 bases, with 13 bases between them. There are 16 residues in the CDR3. Looked up from germline, CDR1 is SEHNR and CDR2 is FQNEAQ (reference sequence). The CDR3 coding sequence is TGTGCCAGCAGCTTAGACTCGCGGGACCCCACCGGGGAGCTGTTTTTT. It specifies CASSLDSRDPTGELFF.

The rearrangement uses TRBV19 and TRBJ2-3; D unresolved. Germline V lookup: CDR1 LNHDA, CDR2 SQIVND (reference sequence). This CDR3 spans 14 amino acids. Trimming cost V 5 bases and J 4 bases, with 13 bases left between them. The DNA for the CDR3 is TGTGCCAGTAGTGTTGGTGACGCGGCAGATACGCAGTATTTT. Residues: CASSVGDAADTQYF.

This clone was seen only a few times. The chain couples TRBV6-5 to TRBJ1-5, with D tentatively TRBD1 (6 bases). V was cut by 5 bases and J by 5 bases, with 13 bases left in between. This CDR3 has 14 amino acids. CDR1 is MNHEY, CDR2 SVGAGI, per germline. The CDR3 protein is CASSTGFGDQPQHF. The DNA of the CDR3 is TGTGCCAGCAGTACAGGGTTTGGGGATCAGCCCCAGCATTTT.

The chain carries TRBV29-1 and TRBJ2-3; 12 positions agree with TRBD1. The CDR3 covers 14 residues. V dropped 5 bases and J dropped 4; count of bases not matched to a gene: 4. Germline-derived CDR1 and CDR2 are SQVTM and ANQGSEA. The CDR3 coding sequence is TGCAGCGTTCGGGGGACAGGGGGCGCAGATACGCAGTATTTT. It yields the protein CSVRGTGGADTQYF.

The chain links TRBV15 to TRBJ2-1; 7 positions agree with TRBD2. The CDR3 runs 18 residues. Germline CDR1 LNHNV, CDR2 YYDKDF (reference sequence). Unmatched junction bases numbered 8, after V lost 0 bases and J lost 0 bases. CDR3 loop: CATSRDLPGLPSYNEQFF. The CDR3 DNA follows: TGTGCCACCAGCAGAGATTTGCCGGGACTACCCTCCTACAATGAGCAGTTCTTC.

This chain joins TRBV5-6 and TRBJ1-2; D gene uncertain. CDR3 length: 16 amino acids. Deletions cut 0 bases from V and 4 bases from J, with 16 bases between. Germline values: CDR1 SGHDT, CDR2 YYEEEE. The CDR3 DNA follows: TGTGCCAGCAGCTTGGAGGAGGTAGGGCGGAGCTATGGCTACACCTTC. Its protein is CASSLEEVGRSYGYTF. The whole variable domain, filled in from reference TRBV5-6 and TRBJ1-2, reads DAGVTQSPTHLIKTRGQQVTLRCSPKSGHDTVSWYQQALGQGPQFIFQYYEEEERQRGNFPDRFSGHQFPNYSSELNVNALLLGDSALYLCASSLEEVGRSYGYTFGSGTRLTVV.

The CDR3 loop reads CASSPLGQGAGNTIYF. The CDR3 region has the DNA TGTGCCAGCAGTCCGTTAGGACAGGGGGCTGGAAACACCATATATTTT. The V call is TRBV28, the J call TRBJ1-3; TRBD1 agrees at 10 bases. The ends lost 5 bases at V and 2 bases at J; junction bases unmatched: 6. In germline, CDR1 is MDHEN, CDR2 SYDVKM. The CDR3 spans 16 residues.

The chain has TRBV28 and TRBJ2-7; 10 nucleotides align to TRBD1. The CDR3 is made up of 12 amino acids. Germline V gene sequence: CDR1 MDHEN, CDR2 SYDVKM. V lost 8 bases and J lost 4; bases outside the gene matches: 2. CDR3 amino acids: CASGTGDYEQYF. For the CDR3, the DNA is TGTGCCAGCGGGACAGGGGATTACGAGCAGTACTTC.

This clone was detected only once. The gene calls are TRBV7-9 and TRBJ2-1; D not resolved. The CDR3 extends over 12 amino acids. Trimming removed 1 base from V and 10 bases from J, with 8 bases in between. CDR1 is SEHNR and CDR2 is FQNEAQ in the germline V gene (reference sequence). Here the CDR3 DNA reads TGTGCCAGCAGCTTAGTAGTAGGAGAGCAGTTCTTC. Translation gives CASSLVVGEQFF.

V usage is TRBV19 and J usage is TRBJ1-1, with a possible D match to TRBD1 (5 bases). CDR1 is LNHDA and CDR2 is SQIVND in the germline V gene (reference sequence). The V end lost 7 bases, the J end lost 1 base, and 10 bases lay between the germline ends. This CDR3 is built from 13 residues. CDR3 region: CASTGATNTEAFF. The DNA of the CDR3 is TGTGCCAGTACCGGGGCCACGAACACTGAAGCTTTCTTT.

The chain uses TRBV9 and TRBJ1-1; a weak D match, TRBD1 (5 bases). This CDR3 is built from 16 residues. The V end lost 2 bases, the J end lost 3 bases, and 17 bases lay between the germline ends. CDR1 and CDR2 (germline): SGDLS, YYNGEE. The CDR3 DNA is TGTGCCAGCAGCGTCCTAGGGGCAGGGTCGTACACTGAAGCTTTCTTT. Its translation is CASSVLGAGSYTEAFF.

The rearrangement joins TRBV10-1 to TRBJ2-7; D remains unclear. V shed 6 bases and J shed 4 bases, with 1 base lying between them. The V gene's germline CDR1 is WNHNN and CDR2 SYGVQD (reference sequence). CDR3 length equals 9 residues. The CDR3 coding sequence is TGCGCCAGCAGATACGAGCAGTACTTC. Its protein is CASRYEQYF.

The chain has TRBV30 and TRBJ1-6; the D is unclear. CDR1 GTSNPN and CDR2 SVGIG come from the germline V gene (reference sequence). The CDR3 has 16 residues. V was trimmed by 0 bases and J by 3 bases, leaving 12 bases between them. This CDR3 is CAWSVPAGLYNSPLHF. The CDR3, as DNA: TGTGCCTGGAGTGTACCGGCGGGCCTCTATAATTCACCCCTCCACTTT.

The chain recombines TRBV30 with TRBJ1-6; 7 bases are shared with TRBD1. Unmatched junction bases numbered 1, after V lost 5 bases and J lost 3 bases. Germline loops: CDR1 GTSNPN, CDR2 SVGIG (reference sequence). There are 13 residues in the CDR3. In nucleotides, the CDR3 is TGTGCCTGGGACAGGGACTATAATTCACCCCTCCACTTT. Its protein product is CAWDRDYNSPLHF.

Only one count was recorded for this clone. This chain links TRBV28 with TRBJ2-1; possibly TRBD2 for D (6 bases). The CDR3 runs 14 residues. Germline CDR1 reads MDHEN; CDR2 reads SYDVKM. Trimming left V 2 bases short and J 2 bases short, with 7 bases between. The CDR3 coding sequence is TGTGCCAGCAGTTTACTAGCGCCCTACAATGAGCAGTTCTTC. Its protein product is CASSLLAPYNEQFF.

This chain joins TRBV28 and TRBJ1-2; D perhaps matches TRBD1 (5 bases). Per germline, CDR1 MDHEN and CDR2 SYDVKM. The CDR3 totals 13 residues. Deletions cut 5 bases from V and 4 bases from J, with 11 bases between. CDR3 amino acids: CASSVEQAYGYTF. The CDR3, as DNA: TGTGCCAGCAGTGTTGAACAGGCCTATGGCTACACCTTC.

This chain uses TRBV5-5 with TRBJ1-4; D gene uncertain. This CDR3 region has 12 residues. Trimming shortened V by 4 bases and J by 8 bases, and 9 bases separated the two germline ends. CDR1 SGHKS and CDR2 YYEKEE come from the germline V gene (reference sequence). CDR3 amino acids: CASSDVEEKLFF. The CDR3 coding sequence is TGTGCCAGCAGCGACGTAGAGGAAAAACTGTTTTTT. Together with reference TRBV5-5 and TRBJ1-4, the CDR3 gives the full variable domain: DAGVTQSPTHLIKTRGQQVTLRCSPISGHKSVSWYQQVLGQGPQFIFQYYEKEERGRGNFPDRFSARQFPNYSSELNVNALLLGDSALYLCASSDVEEKLFFGSGTQLSVL.

V gene TRBV24-1 combines with J gene TRBJ2-1, with 8 bases lining up with TRBD2. J was trimmed by 8 bases and V by 0 bases; bases with no gene match: 8. There are 16 residues in the CDR3. The germline V gene has CDR1 KGHDR and CDR2 SFDVKD. DNA for the CDR3: TGTGCCACCAGTGATTTGCAGGACGCGGGGGGAGATGAGCAGTTCTTC. The encoded protein is CATSDLQDAGGDEQFF.